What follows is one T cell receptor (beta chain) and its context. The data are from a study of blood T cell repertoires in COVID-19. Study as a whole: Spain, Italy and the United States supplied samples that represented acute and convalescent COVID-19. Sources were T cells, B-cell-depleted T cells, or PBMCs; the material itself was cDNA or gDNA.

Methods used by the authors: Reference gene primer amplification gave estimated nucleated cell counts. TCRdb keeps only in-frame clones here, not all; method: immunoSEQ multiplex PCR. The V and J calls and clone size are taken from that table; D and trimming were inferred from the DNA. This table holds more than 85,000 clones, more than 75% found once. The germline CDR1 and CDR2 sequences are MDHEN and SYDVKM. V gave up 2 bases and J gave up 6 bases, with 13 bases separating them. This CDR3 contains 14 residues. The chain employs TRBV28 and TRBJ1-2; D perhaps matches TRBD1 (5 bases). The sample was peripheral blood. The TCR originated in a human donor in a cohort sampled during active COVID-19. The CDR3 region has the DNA TGTGCCAGCAGTTTAATACAGGTTGGAGATGGCTACACCTTC. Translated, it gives CASSLIQVGDGYTF.